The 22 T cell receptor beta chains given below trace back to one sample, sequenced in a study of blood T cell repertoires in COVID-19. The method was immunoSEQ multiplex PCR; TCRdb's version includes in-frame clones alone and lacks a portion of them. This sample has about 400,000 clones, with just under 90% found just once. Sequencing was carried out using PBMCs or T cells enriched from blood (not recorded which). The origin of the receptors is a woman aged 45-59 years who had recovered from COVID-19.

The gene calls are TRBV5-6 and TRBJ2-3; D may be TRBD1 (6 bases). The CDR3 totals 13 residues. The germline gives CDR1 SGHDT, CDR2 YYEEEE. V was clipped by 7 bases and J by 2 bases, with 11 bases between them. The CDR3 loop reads CASEGGDTDTQYF. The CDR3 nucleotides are TGTGCCAGCGAAGGGGGTGACACAGATACGCAGTATTTT. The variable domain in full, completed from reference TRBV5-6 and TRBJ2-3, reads DAGVTQSPTHLIKTRGQQVTLRCSPKSGHDTVSWYQQALGQGPQFIFQYYEEEERQRGNFPDRFSGHQFPNYSSELNVNALLLGDSALYLCASEGGDTDTQYFGPGTRLTVL.

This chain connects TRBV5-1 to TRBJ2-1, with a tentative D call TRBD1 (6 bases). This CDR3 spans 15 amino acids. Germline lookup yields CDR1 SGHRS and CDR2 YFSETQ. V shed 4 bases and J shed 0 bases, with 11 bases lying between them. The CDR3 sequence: CASSGDISSYNEQFF. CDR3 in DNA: TGCGCCAGCAGCGGGGACATAAGCTCCTACAATGAGCAGTTCTTC.

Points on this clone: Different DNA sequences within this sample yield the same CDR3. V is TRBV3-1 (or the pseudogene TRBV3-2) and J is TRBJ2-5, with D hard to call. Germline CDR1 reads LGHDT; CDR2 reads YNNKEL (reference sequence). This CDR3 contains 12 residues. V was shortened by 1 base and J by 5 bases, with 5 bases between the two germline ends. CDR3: CASSQVLETQYF. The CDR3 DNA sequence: TGTGCCAGCAGCCAAGTCCTGGAGACCCAGTACTTC.

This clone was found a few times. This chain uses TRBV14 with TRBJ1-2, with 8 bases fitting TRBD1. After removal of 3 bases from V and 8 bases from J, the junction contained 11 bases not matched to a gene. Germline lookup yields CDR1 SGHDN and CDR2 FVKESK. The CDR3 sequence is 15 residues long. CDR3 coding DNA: TGTGCCAGCAGCCACTTAGGACAGGGAACGGGAGGCTACACCTTC. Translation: CASSHLGQGTGGYTF. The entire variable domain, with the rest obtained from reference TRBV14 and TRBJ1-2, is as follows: EAGVTQFPSHSVIEKGQTVTLRCDPISGHDNLYWYRRVMGKEIKFLLHFVKESKQDESGMPNNRFLAERTGGTYSTLKVQPAELEDSGVYFCASSHLGQGTGGYTFGSGTRLTVV.

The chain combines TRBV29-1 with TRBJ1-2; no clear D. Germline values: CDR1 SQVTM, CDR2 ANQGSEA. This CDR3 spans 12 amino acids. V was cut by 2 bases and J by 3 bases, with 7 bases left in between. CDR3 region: CSVESSDYGYTF. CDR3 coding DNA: TGCAGCGTTGAAAGCTCGGACTATGGCTACACCTTC. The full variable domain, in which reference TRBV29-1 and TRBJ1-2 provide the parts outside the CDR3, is SAVISQKPSRDICQRGTSLTIQCQVDSQVTMMFWYRQQPGQSLTLIATANQGSEATYESGFVIDKFPISRPNLTFSTLTVSNMSPEDSSIYLCSVESSDYGYTFGSGTRLTVV.

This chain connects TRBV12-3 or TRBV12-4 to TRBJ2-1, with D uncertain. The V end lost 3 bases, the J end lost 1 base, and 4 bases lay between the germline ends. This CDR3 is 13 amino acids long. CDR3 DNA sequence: TGTGCCAGCAGTTTGGCTTCCTACAATGAGCAGTTCTTC. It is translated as CASSLASYNEQFF.

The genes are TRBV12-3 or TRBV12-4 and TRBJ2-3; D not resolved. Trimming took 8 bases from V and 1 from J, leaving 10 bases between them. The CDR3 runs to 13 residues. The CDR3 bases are TGTGCCAGCGCCTTTACGGGCACAGATACGCAGTATTTT. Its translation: CASAFTGTDTQYF.

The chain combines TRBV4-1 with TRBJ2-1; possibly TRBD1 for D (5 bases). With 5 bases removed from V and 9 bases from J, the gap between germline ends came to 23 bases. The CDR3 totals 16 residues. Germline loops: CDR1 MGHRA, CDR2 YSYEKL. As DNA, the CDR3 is TGCGCCAGCAGCGAGAGTATCGGCCTCCCCCAGGGTGAGCAGTTCTTC. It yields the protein CASSESIGLPQGEQFF.

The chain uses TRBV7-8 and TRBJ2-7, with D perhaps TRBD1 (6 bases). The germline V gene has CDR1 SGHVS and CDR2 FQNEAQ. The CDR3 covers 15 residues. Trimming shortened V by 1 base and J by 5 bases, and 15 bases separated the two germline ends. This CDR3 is CASSLVWKQGNEQYF. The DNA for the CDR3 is TGTGCCAGCAGCTTAGTTTGGAAACAGGGAAACGAGCAGTACTTC.

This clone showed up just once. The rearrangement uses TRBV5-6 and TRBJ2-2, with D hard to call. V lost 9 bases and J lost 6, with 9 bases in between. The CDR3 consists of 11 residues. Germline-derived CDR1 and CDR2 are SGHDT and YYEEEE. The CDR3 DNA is TGTGCCACCTCCTATTCCGGGGAGCTGTTTTTT. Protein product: CATSYSGELFF.

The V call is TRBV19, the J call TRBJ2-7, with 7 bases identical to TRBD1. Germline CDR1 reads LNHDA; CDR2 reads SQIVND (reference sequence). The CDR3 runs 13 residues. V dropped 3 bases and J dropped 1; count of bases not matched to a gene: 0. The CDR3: CASSMDRSYEQYF. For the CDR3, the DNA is TGTGCCAGTAGTATGGACAGGTCCTACGAGCAGTACTTC.

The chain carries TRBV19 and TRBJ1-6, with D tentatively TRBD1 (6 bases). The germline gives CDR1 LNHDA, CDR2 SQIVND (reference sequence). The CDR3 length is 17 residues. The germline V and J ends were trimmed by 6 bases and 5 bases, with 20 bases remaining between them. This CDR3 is CASRETTGYTNNSPLHF. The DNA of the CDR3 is TGTGCCAGTAGGGAAACCACAGGGTATACTAATAATTCACCCCTCCACTTT.

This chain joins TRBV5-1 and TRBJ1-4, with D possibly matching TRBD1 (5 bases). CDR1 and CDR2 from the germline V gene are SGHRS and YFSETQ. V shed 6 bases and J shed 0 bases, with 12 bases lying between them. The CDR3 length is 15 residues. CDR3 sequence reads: CASKARTTTNEKLFF. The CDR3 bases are TGCGCCAGCAAAGCTAGGACAACAACTAATGAAAAACTGTTTTTT.

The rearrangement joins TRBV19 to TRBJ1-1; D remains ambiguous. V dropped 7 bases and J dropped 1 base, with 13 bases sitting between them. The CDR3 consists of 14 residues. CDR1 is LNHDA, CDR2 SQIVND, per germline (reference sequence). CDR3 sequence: CASNSEGKNTEAFF. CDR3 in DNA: TGTGCCAGTAATTCTGAGGGAAAGAACACTGAAGCTTTCTTT.

The CDR3 bases are TGTGCCAGTAGTATGGGGCAGGGAATGAACTATGGCTACACCTTC. Translated: CASSMGQGMNYGYTF. J is TRBJ1-2 and V is TRBV19, with a weak D call TRBD1 (5 bases). Per the germline V gene, CDR1 is LNHDA and CDR2 is SQIVND (reference sequence). The CDR3 loop spans 15 amino acids. Trimming pared 3 bases from V and 2 bases from J, leaving 13 bases between.

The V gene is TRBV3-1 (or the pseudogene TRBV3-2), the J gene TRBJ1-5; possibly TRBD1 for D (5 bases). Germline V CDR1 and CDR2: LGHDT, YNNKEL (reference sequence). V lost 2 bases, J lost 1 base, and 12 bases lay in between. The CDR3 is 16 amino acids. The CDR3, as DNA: TGTGCCAGCAGCCAATTCTCGGGGGTGAGCAATCAGCCCCAGCATTTT. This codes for CASSQFSGVSNQPQHF.

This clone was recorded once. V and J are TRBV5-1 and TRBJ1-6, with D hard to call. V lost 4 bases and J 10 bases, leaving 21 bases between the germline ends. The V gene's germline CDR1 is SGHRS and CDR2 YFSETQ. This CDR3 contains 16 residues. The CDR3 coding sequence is TGCGCCAGCAGCCCCCAGACGGCGGATATTGGGTCACCCCTCCACTTT. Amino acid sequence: CASSPQTADIGSPLHF. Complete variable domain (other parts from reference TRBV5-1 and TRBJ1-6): KAGVTQTPRYLIKTRGQQVTLSCSPISGHRSVSWYQQTPGQGLQFLFEYFSETQRNKGNFPGRFSGRQFSNSRSEMNVSTLELGDSALYLCASSPQTADIGSPLHFGNGTRLTVT.

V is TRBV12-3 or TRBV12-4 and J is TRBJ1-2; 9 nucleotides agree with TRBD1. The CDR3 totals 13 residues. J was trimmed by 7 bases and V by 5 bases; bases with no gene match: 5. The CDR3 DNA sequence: TGTGCCAGCAGTCTGGGACAGGGATTTGGCTACACCTTC. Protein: CASSLGQGFGYTF.

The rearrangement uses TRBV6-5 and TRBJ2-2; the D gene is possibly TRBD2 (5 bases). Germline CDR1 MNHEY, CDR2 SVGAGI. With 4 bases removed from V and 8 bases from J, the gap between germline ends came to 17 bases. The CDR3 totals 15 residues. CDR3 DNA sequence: TGTGCCAGCAGTTCCACGGGATCCTTGGGAGGGGAGCTGTTTTTT. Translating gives CASSSTGSLGGELFF.

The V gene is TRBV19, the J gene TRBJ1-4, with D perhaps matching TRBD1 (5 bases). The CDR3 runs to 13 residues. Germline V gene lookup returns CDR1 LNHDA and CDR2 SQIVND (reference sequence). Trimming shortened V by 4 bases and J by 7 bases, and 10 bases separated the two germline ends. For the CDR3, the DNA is TGTGCCAGTAGTACAGGGATGGGTGAAAAACTGTTTTTT. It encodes CASSTGMGEKLFF.

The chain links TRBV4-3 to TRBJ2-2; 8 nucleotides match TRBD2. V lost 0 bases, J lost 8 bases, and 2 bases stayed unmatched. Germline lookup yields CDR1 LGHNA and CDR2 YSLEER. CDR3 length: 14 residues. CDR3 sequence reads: CASSQDRLAGELFF. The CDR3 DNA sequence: TGCGCCAGCAGCCAAGATCGACTAGCGGGGGAGCTGTTTTTT.

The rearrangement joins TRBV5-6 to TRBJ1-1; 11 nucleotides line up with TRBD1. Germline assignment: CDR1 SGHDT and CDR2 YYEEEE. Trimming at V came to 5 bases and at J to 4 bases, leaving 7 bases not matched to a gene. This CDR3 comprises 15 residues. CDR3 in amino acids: CASRTMGQGVTEAFF. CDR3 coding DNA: TGTGCCAGCAGGACAATGGGACAGGGGGTCACTGAAGCTTTCTTT. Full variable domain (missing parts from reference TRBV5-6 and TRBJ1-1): DAGVTQSPTHLIKTRGQQVTLRCSPKSGHDTVSWYQQALGQGPQFIFQYYEEEERQRGNFPDRFSGHQFPNYSSELNVNALLLGDSALYLCASRTMGQGVTEAFFGQGTRLTVV.